Below, 8 T cell receptor beta chains from the same sample are listed, as sequenced in a study of cytomegalovirus exposure and HLA in healthy donors. The primer mix had 60 Vbeta and 13 Jbeta primers. The data were produced by immunoSEQ multiplex PCR, yet TCRdb's version contains in-frame clones alone and is incomplete. The sample includes roughly 100,000 clones, over 65% of them seen just once. The sequencing sample was made of PBMCs. All receptors come from a middle-aged woman in good health and CMV-seronegative.

The chain employs TRBV7-8 and TRBJ2-5; 8 bases are shared with TRBD1. The assigned J gene may be wrong: the sequence end matches TRBJ2-7 better. CDR1 is SGHVS, CDR2 FQNEAQ, per germline. This CDR3 is built from 14 residues. CDR3 bases: TGTGCCAGCAGCCCAACCCAGGGGGCTGACGAGCAGTACTTC. It is translated as CASSPTQGADEQYF.

The rearrangement uses TRBV28 and TRBJ2-7; possible D gene TRBD2, 5 bases. Germline CDR1 and CDR2: MDHEN and SYDVKM. CDR3 length: 14 residues. Trimming left V 5 bases short and J 0 bases short, with 11 bases between. As DNA, the CDR3 is TGTGCCAGCAGTCAAGCTAGCATCTCCTACGAGCAGTACTTC. It encodes CASSQASISYEQYF. The full variable domain, rest sourced from reference TRBV28 and TRBJ2-7, is DVKVTQSSRYLVKRTGEKVFLECVQDMDHENMFWYRQDPGLGLRLIYFSYDVKMKEKGDIPEGYSVSREKKERFSLILESASTNQTSMYLCASSQASISYEQYFGPGTRLTVT.

The V gene is TRBV7-3, the J gene TRBJ2-1; no clear D. Germline V lookup: CDR1 SGHTA, CDR2 FQGTGA. The CDR3 consists of 13 residues. Trimming stripped 5 bases from V and 8 bases from J, with 13 bases between. The CDR3, as DNA: TGTGCCAGCAGCCCCCCTTCCTCCTATGAGCAGTTCTTC. It specifies CASSPPSSYEQFF.

The gene calls are TRBV11-2 and TRBJ1-1; 7 bases are a match to TRBD1. Germline lookup yields CDR1 SGHAT and CDR2 FQNNGV. The CDR3 extends over 15 amino acids. V was clipped by 5 bases and J by 1 base; unmatched bases: 7. The CDR3 sequence is CASSRRQGGNTEAFF. CDR3 nucleotides: TGTGCCAGCAGCCGACGACAGGGTGGGAACACTGAAGCTTTCTTT.

The chain joins TRBV5-1 to TRBJ1-4, with a possible D match to TRBD1 (6 bases). Germline lookup yields CDR1 SGHRS and CDR2 YFSETQ. With 4 bases removed from V and 4 bases from J, the gap between germline ends came to 8 bases. The CDR3 extends over 13 amino acids. The chain's CDR3 is CASSRDNNEKLFF. As DNA, the CDR3 is TGCGCCAGCAGCCGGGACAATAATGAAAAACTGTTTTTT.

The chain employs TRBV9 and TRBJ1-3; D gene ambiguous. Germline CDR1 and CDR2: SGDLS and YYNGEE. The CDR3 is made up of 15 amino acids. Deletions cut 1 base from V and 4 bases from J, with 12 bases between. The CDR3 DNA reads TGTGCCAGCAGCGTAACGGTAAATGCCGGAAACACCATATATTTT. It encodes CASSVTVNAGNTIYF.

The chain links TRBV7-2 to TRBJ1-6; no reliable D call. CDR1 is SGHTA, CDR2 FQGNSA, per germline. Trimming took 1 base from V and 10 from J, leaving 5 bases between them. This CDR3 contains 12 residues. CDR3 residues: CASSLGGSPLHF. CDR3 coding DNA: TGTGCCAGCAGCTTAGGAGGATCACCCCTCCACTTT.

The chain links TRBV5-1 to TRBJ2-7, with 9 nucleotides matching TRBD2. Unmatched junction bases numbered 14, after V lost 2 bases and J lost 2 bases. Germline V CDR1 and CDR2: SGHRS, YFSETQ. The CDR3 totals 18 residues. The CDR3 region has the DNA TGCGCCAGCAGCTTCTTAGCGGGAGCGCCGCAAAAAGCCTACGAGCAGTACTTC. Translated, it gives CASSFLAGAPQKAYEQYF.